This is a list of T cell receptor beta chains from one sample in a study of blood T cell repertoires in COVID-19. Assay used: immunoSEQ multiplex PCR; TCRdb lists only in-frame clones, some missing. The table includes about 130,000 clones, roughly 80% detected once. Sequenced material: peripheral blood. All receptors derive from a woman between 65 and 79 years old with COVID-19, enrolled during active disease. Each CDR3 is given with its conserved first and last residue.

v_call: TRBV6-6
j_call: TRBJ1-1
cdr3_aa: CASNPLTGAQAFF

v_call: TRBV7-8
j_call: TRBJ1-6
cdr3_aa: CASSLDRGGSPLHF

v_call: TRBV28
j_call: TRBJ1-4
cdr3_aa: CASSSTGRKLFF

v_call: TRBV7-2
j_call: TRBJ2-7
cdr3_aa: CASSLTGQGNHEQYF

v_call: TRBV5-1
j_call: TRBJ2-7
cdr3_aa: CASSSHSRDYEQYF

v_call: TRBV11-2
j_call: TRBJ2-5
cdr3_aa: CASSSGRSRGVETQYF

v_call: TRBV7-2
j_call: TRBJ1-1
cdr3_aa: CASSLEPGMNTEAFF

v_call: TRBV28
j_call: TRBJ1-2
cdr3_aa: CASSSAQGDGYTF

v_call: TRBV7-2
j_call: TRBJ2-7
cdr3_aa: CASSLEGQGLYEQYF

v_call: TRBV6-5
j_call: TRBJ1-1
cdr3_aa: CASSRGNTEAFF

v_call: TRBV27
j_call: TRBJ1-6
cdr3_aa: CASSVFFQGFIPKGNSPLHF

v_call: TRBV11-2
j_call: TRBJ2-5
cdr3_aa: CASRKLAGEPTQYF

v_call: TRBV9
j_call: TRBJ2-7
cdr3_aa: CASSAEVGRGNYEQYF

v_call: TRBV9
j_call: TRBJ2-3
cdr3_aa: CASSYLTGADTQYF

v_call: TRBV7-9
j_call: TRBJ1-4
cdr3_aa: CASSLDTSRGKLFF

v_call: TRBV9
j_call: TRBJ1-2
cdr3_aa: CASSAQGPGGYTF

v_call: TRBV2
j_call: TRBJ1-5
cdr3_aa: CASRDDRGSNQPQHF

v_call: TRBV5-1
j_call: TRBJ2-1
cdr3_aa: CASSLGDRGRSINEQFF

v_call: TRBV7-9
j_call: TRBJ2-3
cdr3_aa: CASSLGASTDTQYF

v_call: TRBV27
j_call: TRBJ1-2
cdr3_aa: CASRSSGGLMNGYTF

v_call: TRBV11-2
j_call: TRBJ2-7
cdr3_aa: CASSLTSNYEQYF

v_call: TRBV5-1
j_call: TRBJ2-1
cdr3_aa: CASTSGDFYNEQFF

v_call: TRBV6-1
j_call: TRBJ2-5
cdr3_aa: CASSERGWVRGQETQYF

v_call: TRBV7-2
j_call: TRBJ1-2
cdr3_aa: CASSANVYGYTF

v_call: TRBV11-2
j_call: TRBJ2-1
cdr3_aa: CASSLDMGTLNEQFF

v_call: TRBV2
j_call: TRBJ1-2
cdr3_aa: CASSQGGRDYGYTF

v_call: TRBV7-6
j_call: TRBJ1-5
cdr3_aa: CASSLGPPVGGFHDSNQPQHF

v_call: TRBV25-1
j_call: TRBJ2-7
cdr3_aa: CASAPWTSSYEQYF

v_call: TRBV7-3
j_call: TRBJ1-1
cdr3_aa: CASSLGDRLNTEAFF

v_call: TRBV5-5
j_call: TRBJ2-7
cdr3_aa: CASSLVGGYEQYF

v_call: TRBV7-8
j_call: TRBJ2-3
cdr3_aa: CASSLSGGTDTQYF

v_call: TRBV3-1/TRBV3-2
j_call: TRBJ1-2
cdr3_aa: CASSQDTRVESYTF

v_call: TRBV28
j_call: TRBJ1-5
cdr3_aa: CASSFLGQGSNQPQHF

v_call: TRBV6-1
j_call: TRBJ2-3
cdr3_aa: CASREDISTDTQYF

v_call: TRBV19
j_call: TRBJ2-7
cdr3_aa: CASSMGQGYSYEQYF

v_call: TRBV6-2/TRBV6-3
j_call: TRBJ1-2
cdr3_aa: CASSARERVGYTF

v_call: TRBV19
j_call: TRBJ2-2
cdr3_aa: CASSIGGGELFF

v_call: TRBV2
j_call: TRBJ1-1
cdr3_aa: CASSPYILGGGLNTEAFF

v_call: TRBV5-6
j_call: TRBJ2-1
cdr3_aa: CASGGTGGDEQFF

v_call: TRBV6-1
j_call: TRBJ2-5
cdr3_aa: CASSERQQETQYF

v_call: TRBV7-9
j_call: TRBJ1-1
cdr3_aa: CASSSHISGAVTEAFF

v_call: TRBV11-2
j_call: TRBJ1-6
cdr3_aa: CASSLDGGINNSPLHF

v_call: TRBV5-5
j_call: TRBJ2-7
cdr3_aa: CASSLSEAGNAYEQYF

v_call: TRBV5-1
j_call: TRBJ2-1
cdr3_aa: CASSLDNTYNEQFF

v_call: TRBV2
j_call: TRBJ1-6
cdr3_aa: CARRRENNSPLHF

v_call: TRBV5-1
j_call: TRBJ1-1
cdr3_aa: CASTRQGRNTEAFF

v_call: TRBV29-1
j_call: TRBJ1-3
cdr3_aa: CSAADSLASNTIYF

v_call: TRBV10-3
j_call: TRBJ2-3
cdr3_aa: CAIRLGTSGGAPTDTQYF

v_call: TRBV3-1/TRBV3-2
j_call: TRBJ1-6
cdr3_aa: CASSHGRDSPLHF

v_call: TRBV7-8
j_call: TRBJ2-7
cdr3_aa: CASSLSRGEQYF